The 24 T cell receptor beta chains below all came from one sample that was sequenced in a study of T cells in Graves' hyperthyroidism and ophthalmopathy. Amplified TCR beta CDR3 regions derived from RNA transcripts. HTBI primers were employed in a first-round RT-PCR of the TCR CDR3. MiXCR was run by TCRdb on the multiplex PCR reads, yielding one entry per CDR3 protein. Counted here are about 640,000 distinct CDR3 sequences, approximately 15% occurring once; the ten biggest clones make up 9.5% to 15%. Sequenced input: blood. Every receptor here comes from a woman aged 45-65 years with Graves' ophthalmopathy.

This clonotype appeared many times. V is TRBV20-1 and J is TRBJ2-5; D is unresolved. The CDR3 runs to 12 residues. Germline V CDR1 and CDR2: DFQATT, SNEGSKA (reference sequence). V lost 0 bases, J lost 7 bases, and 9 bases lay in between. CDR3 protein: CSAREGGGTQYF. The CDR3 DNA sequence: TGCAGTGCTAGAGAGGGCGGTGGGACCCAGTACTTC.

The chain recombines TRBV5-5 with TRBJ2-2; TRBD1 or TRBD2 may be the D gene (5 bases each). The V gene lost 4 bases and the J gene lost 0 bases, with 10 bases spanning the gap. Germline CDR1 is SGHKS and CDR2 is YYEKEE (reference sequence). The CDR3 has 15 residues. The CDR3 region is CASSRDPSNTGELFF. Written as DNA, the CDR3 is TGTGCCAGCAGCCGGGACCCCTCGAACACCGGGGAGCTGTTTTTT.

This clonotype showed up many times. The chain carries TRBV5-1 and TRBJ2-1; 12 nucleotides line up with TRBD2. V lost 4 bases, J lost 10 bases, and 9 bases stayed unmatched. The CDR3 has 15 amino acids. Germline V gene data show CDR1 as SGHRS and CDR2 as YFSETQ. CDR3 sequence reads: CASSMLAGGPGEQFF. DNA for the CDR3: TGCGCCAGCAGCATGCTAGCGGGAGGGCCCGGAGAGCAGTTCTTC.

This clonotype was seen many times. The rearrangement links TRBV27 to TRBJ2-7; 12 positions match TRBD2. Germline-derived CDR1 and CDR2 are MNHEY and SMNVEV (reference sequence). This CDR3 comprises 18 residues. V lost 3 bases, J lost 3 bases, and 12 bases stayed unmatched. The CDR3 is CASSFQSSGRALRYEQYF. CDR3 sequence (DNA): TGTGCCAGCAGTTTCCAGTCTAGCGGGAGGGCCCTCCGCTACGAGCAGTACTTC.

CDR3 region: CASSLGGLAGPFIYNEQFF. The DNA for the CDR3 is TGTGCCAGCAGCTTGGGGGGACTAGCGGGACCATTTATCTACAATGAGCAGTTCTTC. The chain is built from TRBV5-4 and TRBJ2-1, with 13 bases lining up with TRBD2. Losses at the gene ends were 0 bases for V and 3 bases for J; bases not matched to a gene: 9. This CDR3 contains 19 residues. Germline CDR1 and CDR2: SGHNT and YYREEE (reference sequence).

This clonotype was found many times. This chain uses TRBV24-1 with TRBJ2-1; TRBD2 matches at 11 bases. CDR1 and CDR2 (germline): KGHDR, SFDVKD. The CDR3 contains 15 residues. Germline trimming cut 3 bases from V and 6 bases from J; bases unmatched to any gene: 3. DNA of the CDR3: TGTGCCACCAGTGATGTAACTAGCGGGAGCAATGAGCAGTTCTTC. Translated: CATSDVTSGSNEQFF.

This clonotype was recorded at least ten times. The CDR3 loop is CATSRVLAQETQYF. CDR3 in DNA: TGTGCCACCAGCAGAGTTCTAGCCCAAGAGACCCAGTACTTC. The rearrangement joins TRBV15 to TRBJ2-5; a possible D gene is TRBD2 (5 bases). Germline assignment: CDR1 LNHNV and CDR2 YYDKDF (reference sequence). This CDR3 is built from 14 residues. Trimming shortened V by 1 base and J by 1 base, and 7 bases separated the two germline ends.

V gene TRBV18 combines with J gene TRBJ2-5, with unresolved D. Germline V gene sequence: CDR1 KGHSH, CDR2 LQKENI. Trimming shortened V by 0 bases and J by 5 bases, and 7 bases separated the two germline ends. The length of the CDR3 is 13 residues. The CDR3 bases are TGTGCCAGCTCACCACCGCCCCTGGAGACCCAGTACTTC. Translating gives CASSPPPLETQYF.

This clonotype has at least ten counts. The rearrangement joins TRBV7-2 to TRBJ2-3; possibly TRBD2 for D (5 bases). Germline CDR1 SGHTA, CDR2 FQGNSA. Between the trimmed V and J ends, which lost 1 base and 2 bases, there was a span of 13 bases. The CDR3 contains 16 residues. The CDR3 loop is CASSLVGGSTTDTQYF. The CDR3, as DNA: TGTGCCAGCAGCTTAGTGGGCGGGTCTACCACAGATACGCAGTATTTT.

In this sample, this clonotype turned up many times. V is TRBV7-9 and J is TRBJ2-3, with 14 bases fitting TRBD2. Looked up from germline, CDR1 is SEHNR and CDR2 is FQNEAQ (reference sequence). V was clipped by 5 bases and J by 3 bases; unmatched bases: 4. The CDR3 has 16 amino acids. The CDR3: CASSPGLAGVTDTQYF. CDR3 in DNA: TGTGCCAGCAGCCCGGGACTAGCGGGAGTTACAGATACGCAGTATTTT.

This clonotype was counted many times. The genes are TRBV2 and TRBJ2-1; 12 positions match TRBD1. This CDR3 comprises 16 residues. V gave up 2 bases and J gave up 6 bases; unmatched junction bases: 5. Germline CDR1 SNHLY, CDR2 FYNNEI. The CDR3 region is CASSETGTGGSNEQFF. DNA of the CDR3: TGTGCCAGCAGTGAAACCGGGACAGGGGGCTCCAATGAGCAGTTCTTC.

This clonotype was seen repeatedly, ten times or more. This chain uses TRBV7-9 with TRBJ2-7, with no clear D. Germline V lookup: CDR1 SEHNR, CDR2 FQNEAQ (reference sequence). Trimming cost V 5 bases and J 2 bases, with 13 bases left between them. The CDR3 consists of 14 residues. Here the CDR3 DNA reads TGTGCCAGCAGCGCAAATTGGGGTCCCTACGAGCAGTACTTC. Translating it yields CASSANWGPYEQYF.

This clonotype was seen repeatedly, ten times or more. The chain links TRBV28 to TRBJ2-1, with D perhaps TRBD2 (6 bases). Germline loops: CDR1 MDHEN, CDR2 SYDVKM. V was trimmed by 3 bases and J by 6 bases, leaving 12 bases between them. CDR3 size: 14 residues. The CDR3 sequence: CASSFGTPLNEQFF. Written as DNA, the CDR3 is TGTGCCAGCAGTTTTGGGACTCCACTCAATGAGCAGTTCTTC.

This clonotype has more than one count but fewer than ten. The chain recombines TRBV7-9 with TRBJ2-1; D remains unclear. Trimming left V 4 bases short and J 1 base short, with 23 bases between. Germline CDR1 SEHNR, CDR2 FQNEAQ (reference sequence). The CDR3 runs to 19 residues. The CDR3, as DNA: TGTGCCAGCAGCTCGAGTAGGGTGGCAGCCCTATCGTCCTACAATGAGCAGTTCTTC. This gives the protein CASSSSRVAALSSYNEQFF.

The CDR3 here is CASRTVLETFF. As DNA, the CDR3 is TGTGCCAGCAGGACAGTATTAGAAACTTTCTTT. The rearrangement joins TRBV6-1 to TRBJ1-1, with a possible D match to TRBD1 (5 bases). From germline, CDR1 is MNHNS and CDR2 SASEGT. The CDR3 is made up of 11 amino acids. V was cut by 6 bases and J by 12 bases, with 14 bases left in between.

This clonotype was observed a handful of times. The chain links TRBV9 to TRBJ2-1; no clear D. The CDR3 spans 13 residues. CDR1 and CDR2 from the germline V gene are SGDLS and YYNGEE. V was pared by 0 bases and J by 5 bases, with 6 bases between. As DNA, the CDR3 is TGTGCCAGCAGCGTAGCTAGACACAATGAGCAGTTCTTC. Its protein product is CASSVARHNEQFF.

Ten or more counts support this clonotype. J is TRBJ2-7 and V is TRBV20-1; 8 positions agree with TRBD2. V shed 2 bases, J shed 1 base, and the junction held 7 bases outside the gene matches. This CDR3 is 15 amino acids long. Germline V CDR1 and CDR2: DFQATT, SNEGSKA (reference sequence). The DNA of the CDR3 is TGCAGTGCTAGAACTATGAGCGGGAGTTCCTACGAGCAGTACTTC. This gives the protein CSARTMSGSSYEQYF.

There are a few counts of this clonotype. V is TRBV15 and J is TRBJ1-4, with 8 positions matching TRBD1. This CDR3 contains 15 residues. V lost 6 bases and J lost 6; bases outside the gene matches: 9. The germline CDR1 and CDR2 sequences are LNHNV and YYDKDF (reference sequence). As DNA, the CDR3 is TGTGCCACCAGGACAGGGGAGATGAGGCATGAAAAACTGTTTTTT. Protein sequence: CATRTGEMRHEKLFF.

In this sample, this clonotype turned up many times. V and J are TRBV7-8 and TRBJ2-3, with 9 bases fitting TRBD2. This CDR3 contains 17 residues. Germline values: CDR1 SGHVS, CDR2 FQNEAQ. The ends lost 0 bases at V and 2 bases at J; junction bases unmatched: 6. Written as DNA, the CDR3 is TGTGCCAGCAGCTTAGCGCTCAGCGGGAGGCACACAGATACGCAGTATTTT. This gives the protein CASSLALSGRHTDTQYF.

For this clonotype: A much larger clone differs from this one at a single base, so this may be a read error. The rearrangement links TRBV6-5 to TRBJ1-1; 7 bases match TRBD1. The CDR3 is 16 amino acids. CDR1 and CDR2 (germline): MNHEY, SVGAGI. J lost 6 bases, V lost 1 base, and 11 bases had no gene match. CDR3 coding DNA: TGTGCCAGCAGTTACTTTTTCGGGCAGGGGGTCGCTGAAGCTTTCTTT. This sequence encodes CASSYFFGQGVAEAFF.

The sample holds a few counts of this clonotype. The chain employs TRBV20-1 and TRBJ2-2; D is uncertain. Trimming pared 3 bases from V and 6 bases from J, leaving 20 bases between. This CDR3 has 16 residues. Germline loops: CDR1 DFQATT, CDR2 SNEGSKA (reference sequence). CDR3 in DNA: TGCAGTGCTAGGTCCCGAGATTCTAGGGTAGCCGGGGAGCTGTTTTTT. This encodes CSARSRDSRVAGELFF.

The rearrangement uses TRBV9 and TRBJ2-5, with D possibly TRBD2 on 6 matching bases. This CDR3 contains 17 residues. Deletions cut 4 bases from V and 1 base from J, with 20 bases between. CDR1 SGDLS and CDR2 YYNGEE come from the germline V gene. The CDR3 nucleotides are TGTGCCAGCAGCCCCGATCCCCCCGGGGGTATCCAAGAGACCCAGTACTTC. This codes for CASSPDPPGGIQETQYF.

The genes are TRBV2 and TRBJ2-1, with D possibly TRBD2 on 5 matching bases. CDR3 length: 13 residues. The germline V gene encodes CDR1 SNHLY and CDR2 FYNNEI. Trimming cost V 7 bases and J 12 bases, with 19 bases left between them. CDR3 nucleotide sequence: TGTGCCAGCACCCAAGGAGAGGGCCAAGGGCAGTTCTTC. This encodes CASTQGEGQGQFF.

The CDR3 protein is CSALDRGRYTF. The DNA of the CDR3 is TGCAGTGCTCTAGACAGGGGGCGATACACCTTC. V usage is TRBV20-1 and J usage is TRBJ1-2; TRBD1 matches at 10 bases. CDR3 size: 11 residues. The V gene end was trimmed by 5 bases and the J gene end by 11 bases; junction bases not matched to a gene: 5. CDR1 is DFQATT and CDR2 is SNEGSKA in the germline V gene (reference sequence).